This TCR beta chain is from a study of blood T cell repertoires in COVID-19. This clone was recorded once. Losses at the gene ends were 3 bases for V and 4 bases for J; bases not matched to a gene: 4. Germline-derived CDR1 and CDR2 are KGHSH and LQKENI. This CDR3 spans 15 amino acids. TCRdb keeps only in-frame clones here, not all; method: immunoSEQ multiplex PCR. The sample yields about 180,000 clones, around 86% seen once. The gene calls are TRBV18 and TRBJ1-3, with 9 bases fitting TRBD1. Material for sequencing was PBMCs or T cells enriched from blood (not recorded which). The TCR originated in a woman aged 30 to 39 who had recovered from COVID-19. CDR3: CASSPTGTGGNTIYF. CDR3 in DNA: TGTGCCAGCTCACCGACCGGGACAGGGGGAAACACCATATATTTT.